This TCR beta chain was observed in a study of T cells in tumors after PD-1 blockade. On the study more broadly: A subset received ongoing vismodegib 150 mg daily alongside anti-PD-1 therapy.

This CDR3 is 13 amino acids long. V was shortened by 7 bases and J by 6 bases, with 17 bases between the two germline ends. Germline V gene sequence: CDR1 SGHRS, CDR2 YFSETQ. Assay used: immunoSEQ multiplex PCR; TCRdb lists only in-frame clones, some missing. The sample lists 45,000 to 60,000 clones, roughly 73% occurring once. The chain couples TRBV5-1 to TRBJ2-7; TRBD1 or TRBD2 may be the D gene (6 bases each). The sequenced sample was PBMCs, obtained before anti-PD-1 treatment. The sequence came from a human donor with basal cell carcinoma. The CDR3 reads CASSPPGGLEQYF. In DNA form, the CDR3 reads TGCGCCAGCTCCCCCCCTGGGGGGCTCGAGCAGTACTTC.